The 11 T cell receptor beta chains presented below share a single source sample, sequenced in a study of cytomegalovirus exposure and HLA in healthy donors. With 60 Vbeta and 13 Jbeta primers, the PCR was carried out. Repertoires were generated with immunoSEQ multiplex PCR, while TCRdb's copy carries only in-frame clones and drops some. Of about 140,000 clones in the sample, around 80% were seen once. Sequenced material: PBMCs. The receptor set was obtained from a man aged 45-60 years in good health and CMV-seronegative.

This sequence joins TRBV2 and TRBJ1-1; D possibly corresponds to TRBD1 (5 bases). CDR1 is SNHLY, CDR2 FYNNEI, per germline. Deletions cut 11 bases from V and 0 bases from J, with 22 bases between. The CDR3 extends over 16 amino acids. DNA for the CDR3: TGTGCCGGAGGGGAAATGGGAGAAGGGCTGAACACTGAAGCTTTCTTT. This gives the protein CAGGEMGEGLNTEAFF.

The V gene is TRBV11-3, the J gene TRBJ2-1, with D possibly being TRBD2 (5 bases). The CDR3 loop spans 14 amino acids. Germline CDR1 reads SGHNT; CDR2 reads YENEEA. V was clipped by 5 bases and J by 7 bases, with 15 bases between them. CDR3 sequence: CASSPGSSANEQFF. CDR3 in DNA: TGTGCCAGCAGCCCGGGGTCCTCGGCGAATGAGCAGTTCTTC.

This clone showed up just a few times. The V and J genes are TRBV2 and TRBJ2-5; TRBD1 matches 11 bases. From germline, CDR1 is SNHLY and CDR2 FYNNEI. Trimming removed 11 bases from V and 2 bases from J; junction bases left unmatched: 7. The length of the CDR3 is 14 residues. The CDR3 loop is CALGRDRGQETQYF. As DNA, the CDR3 is TGTGCCCTAGGGAGGGACAGGGGGCAAGAGACCCAGTACTTC.

The chain couples TRBV4-2 to TRBJ1-4; D may be TRBD1 (5 bases). The germline gives CDR1 LGHNA, CDR2 YNFKEQ. Trimming cost V 0 bases and J 3 bases, with 23 bases left between them. This CDR3 is 20 amino acids long. The CDR3 reads CASSQDSFRGHSRSNEKLFF. The CDR3 nucleotides read TGTGCCAGCAGCCAAGATTCCTTTAGGGGCCATTCCCGGTCTAATGAAAAACTGTTTTTT.

The J gene is TRBJ1-2, the V gene TRBV5-1; 8 bases are a match to TRBD1. V was pared by 4 bases and J by 8 bases, with 4 bases of the junction left unmatched. The V gene's germline CDR1 is SGHRS and CDR2 YFSETQ. The CDR3 runs 12 residues. The CDR3 sequence: CASSVGQGGYTF. CDR3 sequence (DNA): TGCGCCAGCAGCGTAGGACAGGGAGGCTACACCTTC.

This clone was seen once. V gene TRBV7-8 combines with J gene TRBJ2-5; 10 bases map to TRBD2. Germline-derived CDR1 and CDR2 are SGHVS and FQNEAQ. Trimming at V came to 8 bases and at J to 6 bases, leaving 6 bases not matched to a gene. The CDR3 length is 13 residues. The CDR3 is CASEAGGTQTQYF. DNA of the CDR3: TGTGCCAGCGAAGCGGGGGGGACGCAGACCCAGTACTTC.

This clone occurred a few times. The V and J genes are TRBV5-1 and TRBJ2-3; possible D gene TRBD2, 5 bases. The germline gives CDR1 SGHRS, CDR2 YFSETQ. The CDR3 has 14 residues. V was pared by 0 bases and J by 3 bases, with 8 bases between. The DNA for the CDR3 is TGCGCCAGCAGCTTGGATCCGGGGACAGATACGCAGTATTTT. Translating gives CASSLDPGTDTQYF. Supplemented by reference TRBV5-1 and TRBJ2-3, the full variable domain reads KAGVTQTPRYLIKTRGQQVTLSCSPISGHRSVSWYQQTPGQGLQFLFEYFSETQRNKGNFPGRFSGRQFSNSRSEMNVSTLELGDSALYLCASSLDPGTDTQYFGPGTRLTVL.

V usage is TRBV7-2 and J usage is TRBJ2-4; the match to TRBD1 covers 8 bases. Germline assignment: CDR1 SGHTA and CDR2 FQGNSA. V shed 1 base, J shed 6 bases, and the junction held 5 bases outside the gene matches. The CDR3 spans 15 residues. The CDR3 spells CASSLVTGGRNIQYF. The CDR3, as DNA: TGTGCCAGCAGCTTAGTAACAGGGGGAAGAAACATTCAGTACTTC.

The chain combines TRBV27 with TRBJ2-7; D might be TRBD1 (6 bases). Trimming shortened V by 5 bases and J by 6 bases, and 17 bases separated the two germline ends. This CDR3 has 14 amino acids. Germline loops: CDR1 MNHEY, CDR2 SMNVEV (reference sequence). The CDR3 nucleotides are TGTGCCAGCAGTACCGAACAGGGACCCTCCGAGCAGTACTTC. Amino acid sequence: CASSTEQGPSEQYF.

This clone was found a few times. The chain uses TRBV11-1 and TRBJ2-3; 7 bases align to TRBD1. Germline V gene sequence: CDR1 SGHAT, CDR2 FQDESV (reference sequence). This CDR3 contains 15 residues. With V trimmed by 6 bases and J by 6 bases, 12 bases remained unmatched. CDR3 DNA sequence: TGTGCCAGCAGTAAAGGGGACAGCGGAACTGATACGCAGTATTTT. It encodes CASSKGDSGTDTQYF.

The chain carries TRBV6-4 and TRBJ1-1; unclear D gene. CDR1 is MRHNA, CDR2 SNTAGT, per germline. The CDR3 spans 17 residues. The germline V and J ends were trimmed by 11 bases and 2 bases, with 27 bases remaining between them. The CDR3 sequence is CASSSELLTDFNTEAFF. Written as DNA, the CDR3 is TGTGCCTCCAGCAGTGAGTTATTGACGGACTTTAACACTGAAGCTTTCTTT.